These 24 T cell receptor beta chains came from one sample sequenced in a study of blood T cell repertoires in COVID-19. Some clones are missing from TCRdb's copy, which holds only in-frame ones; the method was immunoSEQ multiplex PCR. The table includes about 15,000 clones, roughly 76% detected once. The sample consisted of peripheral blood. The receptor set was obtained from a man between 65 and 79 years old with active or convalescent COVID-19.

This chain joins TRBV6-2 or TRBV6-3 and TRBJ1-2, with TRBD1 matching 9 bases. The CDR3 spans 15 residues. Germline V gene sequence: CDR1 MNHEY, CDR2 SVGEGT. Trimming took 5 bases from V and 1 from J; bases not matched to a gene: 5. This CDR3 is CASSPTGQGNYGYTF. In nucleotides, the CDR3 is TGTGCCAGCAGTCCAACGGGACAGGGTAACTATGGCTACACCTTC.

V and J are TRBV6-2 or TRBV6-3 and TRBJ1-1; 7 bases map to TRBD1. Germline V gene sequence: CDR1 MNHEY, CDR2 SVGEGT. With V trimmed by 5 bases and J by 5 bases, 5 bases remained unmatched. This CDR3 has 13 amino acids. CDR3 protein: CASSEQQGTEAFF. The CDR3 nucleotides are TGTGCCAGCAGTGAGCAACAGGGGACTGAAGCTTTCTTT.

The chain combines TRBV6-1 with TRBJ2-7; 9 positions match TRBD1. Germline loops: CDR1 MNHNS, CDR2 SASEGT. The J segment lost 1 base and the V segment lost 0 bases, leaving 1 base of the junction unmatched. The CDR3 contains 15 residues. The CDR3 loop reads CASSEAGQGSYEQYF. CDR3 nucleotide sequence: TGTGCCAGCAGTGAAGCGGGACAGGGATCCTACGAGCAGTACTTC.

The V call is TRBV4-1, the J call TRBJ2-5; 7 bases agree with TRBD1. Trimming took 4 bases from V and 2 from J; bases not matched to a gene: 10. CDR1 is MGHRA and CDR2 is YSYEKL in the germline V gene. CDR3 length: 16 amino acids. In nucleotides, the CDR3 is TGCGCCAGCAGCCTTGATGACAGGGTCGGGCAAGAGACCCAGTACTTC. Translation gives CASSLDDRVGQETQYF.

The count of this clone is one. The V call is TRBV10-2, the J call TRBJ1-2; D not resolved. The V gene's germline CDR1 is WSHSY and CDR2 SAAADI. Trimming took 4 bases from V and 4 from J, leaving 10 bases between them. There are 13 residues in the CDR3. Here the CDR3 reads CASSGAGSYGYTF. The CDR3 DNA reads as TGCGCCAGCAGTGGGGCGGGTTCCTATGGCTACACCTTC.

The chain uses TRBV2 and TRBJ2-7; D unresolved. The CDR3 is made up of 14 amino acids. Germline loops: CDR1 SNHLY, CDR2 FYNNEI. Trimming cost V 6 bases and J 0 bases, with 12 bases left between them. CDR3 nucleotides: TGTGCCAGCAGGAGCCTAGATCGCTCCTACGAGCAGTACTTC. As protein: CASRSLDRSYEQYF.

V gene TRBV21-1 combines with J gene TRBJ2-7; the D call of TRBD2 is as the table states it, not checked on the DNA. TRBV21-1 corresponds to a pseudogene. This CDR3 contains 22 residues. The CDR3 sequence: CASSKALRGLAPLHFSSYEQYF. The CDR3 DNA sequence: TGTGCCAGCAGCAAAGCGCTTCGTGGACTAGCGCCCTTACACTTTAGCTCCTACGAGCAGTACTTC.

The gene calls are TRBV19 and TRBJ2-1, with TRBD2 matching 10 bases. This CDR3 spans 14 amino acids. V was clipped by 4 bases and J by 10 bases; unmatched bases: 7. In germline, CDR1 is LNHDA, CDR2 SQIVND (reference sequence). This CDR3 reads CASSSQRGGREQFF. As DNA, the CDR3 is TGTGCCAGTAGTAGCCAGCGGGGGGGCCGGGAGCAGTTCTTC.

This chain connects TRBV2 to TRBJ1-4; 12 bases line up with TRBD1. Germline loops: CDR1 SNHLY, CDR2 FYNNEI. This CDR3 comprises 17 residues. V was pared by 6 bases and J by 10 bases, with 15 bases of the junction left unmatched. CDR3 residues: CASRTGTGGAGLGKLFF. CDR3 sequence (DNA): TGTGCCAGCAGAACCGGGACAGGGGGCGCCGGTTTGGGAAAACTGTTTTTT.

The chain is built from TRBV30 and TRBJ1-4; D is ambiguous. The CDR3 totals 12 residues. With 3 bases removed from V and 6 bases from J, the gap between germline ends came to 8 bases. Germline V CDR1 and CDR2: GTSNPN, SVGIG (reference sequence). The CDR3 DNA reads as TGTGCCTGGAGACATGGCTATGAAAAACTGTTTTTT. Amino acid sequence: CAWRHGYEKLFF.

The sample holds a few counts of this clone. The V call is TRBV5-1, the J call TRBJ2-3; 10 bases line up with TRBD2. The ends lost 1 base at V and 6 bases at J; junction bases unmatched: 8. Looked up from germline, CDR1 is SGHRS and CDR2 is YFSETQ. The CDR3 is 16 residues long. The CDR3 sequence: CASSLIPAGGSDTQYF. The CDR3 nucleotides read TGCGCCAGCAGCTTGATCCCAGCGGGAGGGTCGGATACGCAGTATTTT.

The V and J genes are TRBV30 and TRBJ2-7, with D unresolved. The germline V gene encodes CDR1 GTSNPN and CDR2 SVGIG (reference sequence). The CDR3 sequence is 12 residues long. V was clipped by 0 bases and J by 4 bases, with 7 bases between them. The CDR3 protein is CAWSVGPYEQYF. CDR3 DNA sequence: TGTGCCTGGAGTGTTGGGCCATACGAGCAGTACTTC.

The count of this clone is one. The chain joins TRBV3-1 (or the pseudogene TRBV3-2) to TRBJ2-5, with 12 nucleotides matching TRBD2. The CDR3 is made up of 17 amino acids. Looked up from germline, CDR1 is LGHDT and CDR2 is YNNKEL (reference sequence). V was pared by 4 bases and J by 1 base, with 7 bases of the junction left unmatched. The DNA of the CDR3 is TGTGCCAGCAGCCCCAGGACTAGCGGGACCTTCCAAGAGACCCAGTACTTC. It specifies CASSPRTSGTFQETQYF.

The chain links TRBV7-2 to TRBJ2-7; 9 positions match TRBD2. With 6 bases clipped from V and 6 bases from J, the junction kept 9 bases outside the gene matches. This CDR3 contains 14 residues. Germline CDR1 SGHTA, CDR2 FQGNSA. The CDR3 coding sequence is TGTGCCAGCAGGCAGGCTAGCGGGGCTTTCGAGCAGTACTTC. Its translation is CASRQASGAFEQYF.

This clone occurred a few times. V usage is TRBV6-5 and J usage is TRBJ1-6; no clear D gene. The CDR3 has 15 residues. V lost 6 bases, J lost 8 bases, and 17 bases lay in between. Germline-derived CDR1 and CDR2 are MNHEY and SVGAGI. As DNA, the CDR3 is TGTGCCAGCAGAACCTCTATCAATGACTATTCACCCCTCCACTTT. Translated: CASRTSINDYSPLHF.

The chain employs TRBV2 and TRBJ2-7; 10 bases agree with TRBD2. In germline, CDR1 is SNHLY, CDR2 FYNNEI. V shed 6 bases and J 2 bases; nucleotides not matched to a gene: 7. This CDR3 has 15 residues. DNA for the CDR3: TGTGCCAGCAGCGATGGACTAGCGGAGGCCTACGAGCAGTACTTC. Amino acid sequence: CASSDGLAEAYEQYF.

The chain carries TRBV5-1 and TRBJ1-2; the D is unclear. Germline V lookup: CDR1 SGHRS, CDR2 YFSETQ. This CDR3 region has 14 residues. The V and J ends lost 4 bases and 2 bases respectively, with 12 bases between them. In DNA, the CDR3 is TGCGCCAGCAGCCCTGGAGGCGGGAACTATGGCTACACCTTC. Its protein is CASSPGGGNYGYTF.

The chain is built from TRBV28 and TRBJ2-3, with TRBD1 as a possible D gene (6 bases). CDR1 is MDHEN, CDR2 SYDVKM, per germline. With 8 bases removed from V and 2 bases from J, the gap between germline ends came to 14 bases. The CDR3 has 14 amino acids. CDR3 in DNA: TGTGCCAGCCGCGCAGGGGTCCACACAGATACGCAGTATTTT. Translated: CASRAGVHTDTQYF.

The rearrangement links TRBV5-6 to TRBJ1-1; perhaps TRBD1 as D (5 bases). V dropped 2 bases and J dropped 5 bases, with 16 bases sitting between them. CDR1 is SGHDT, CDR2 YYEEEE, per germline. The CDR3 extends over 15 amino acids. The CDR3 sequence is CASSFKGAWGTEAFF. CDR3 coding DNA: TGTGCCAGCAGCTTTAAAGGGGCCTGGGGAACTGAAGCTTTCTTT.

The chain joins TRBV27 to TRBJ2-7; possibly TRBD1 for D (6 bases). CDR3 length equals 15 residues. Germline loops: CDR1 MNHEY, CDR2 SMNVEV (reference sequence). Deletions cut 5 bases from V and 7 bases from J, with 21 bases between. CDR3 residues: CASSPATGVLGEQYF. CDR3 nucleotide sequence: TGTGCCAGCAGTCCCGCGACAGGAGTCCTTGGGGAGCAGTACTTC.

The chain is built from TRBV5-3 and TRBJ2-7; D gene ambiguous. TRBV5-3 is noted as an ORF with a role that remains uncertain. This CDR3 has 9 amino acids. V lost 9 bases and J lost 3, with 4 bases in between. CDR3 in DNA: TGTGCCACAGACTACGAGCAGTACTTC. It codes for CATDYEQYF.

CDR3: CASSMQQGPNEQFF. Here the CDR3 DNA reads TGTGCCAGCAGCATGCAACAGGGTCCCAATGAGCAGTTCTTC. This rearrangement joins TRBV9 to TRBJ2-1; tentative D call: TRBD1 (6 bases). V lost 4 bases to trimming and J lost 6 bases, with 14 bases between them. The V gene's germline CDR1 is SGDLS and CDR2 YYNGEE. The CDR3 is 14 residues long.

The chain joins TRBV28 to TRBJ1-2; 9 nucleotides line up with TRBD1. The germline gives CDR1 MDHEN, CDR2 SYDVKM. J gave up 10 bases and V 3 bases, and 12 bases lay outside the gene matches. This CDR3 is built from 15 residues. CDR3 loop: CASSLVSDRGGDYTF. CDR3 DNA sequence: TGTGCCAGCAGTTTGGTTTCGGACAGGGGCGGCGACTACACCTTC.

This clone was recorded a few times. The J gene is TRBJ1-1, the V gene TRBV24-1; 10 nucleotides line up with TRBD1. Germline trimming cut 7 bases from V and 11 bases from J; bases unmatched to any gene: 6. The germline CDR1 and CDR2 sequences are KGHDR and SFDVKD. The CDR3 extends over 12 amino acids. In nucleotides, the CDR3 is TGTGCCACCAGCCCGGGACAGGGGACGGCTTTCTTT. It codes for CATSPGQGTAFF.